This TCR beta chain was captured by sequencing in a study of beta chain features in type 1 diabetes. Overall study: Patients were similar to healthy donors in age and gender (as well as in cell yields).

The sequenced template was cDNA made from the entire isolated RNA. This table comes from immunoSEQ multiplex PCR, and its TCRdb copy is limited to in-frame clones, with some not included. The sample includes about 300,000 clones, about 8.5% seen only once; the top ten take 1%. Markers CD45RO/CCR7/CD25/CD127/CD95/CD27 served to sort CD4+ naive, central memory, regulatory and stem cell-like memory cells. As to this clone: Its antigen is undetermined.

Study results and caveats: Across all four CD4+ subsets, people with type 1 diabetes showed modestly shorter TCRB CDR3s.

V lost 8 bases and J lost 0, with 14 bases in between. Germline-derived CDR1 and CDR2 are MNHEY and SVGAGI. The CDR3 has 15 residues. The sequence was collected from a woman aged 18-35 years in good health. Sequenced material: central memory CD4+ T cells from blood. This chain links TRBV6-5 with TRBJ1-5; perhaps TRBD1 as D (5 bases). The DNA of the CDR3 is TGTGCCAGCCGGAAAGGGGAAATTAGCAATCAGCCCCAGCATTTT. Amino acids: CASRKGEISNQPQHF.